These 2 T cell receptor beta chains originate from one sample sequenced in a study of T cells in localized non-small cell lung cancer. Using immunoSEQ multiplex PCR, the repertoire was profiled, and TCRdb retains in-frame clones only, with some absent. The sample lists 2,500 to 3,500 clones; around a sixth were seen once. The material sequenced was lung tumor tissue, taken before any cancer treatment. The source is a man aged 40 to 69 with stage I lung adenocarcinoma.

This clone was detected only a few times. The CDR3: CSVEDTGGNEKLFF. As DNA, the CDR3 is TGCAGCGTTGAAGACACAGGGGGCAATGAAAAACTGTTTTTT. The rearrangement links TRBV29-1 to TRBJ1-4; 9 bases map to TRBD1. The CDR3 has 14 amino acids. CDR1 and CDR2 (germline): SQVTM, ANQGSEA. V lost 0 bases to trimming and J lost 5 bases; unmatched junction nucleotides: 1.

This chain joins TRBV30 and TRBJ2-7; TRBD2 matches at 8 bases. The germline V gene encodes CDR1 GTSNPN and CDR2 SVGIG (reference sequence). The CDR3 extends over 15 amino acids. V trimming: 5 bases; J trimming: 5 bases; junction bases outside the gene matches: 14. CDR3 DNA sequence: TGTGCCTGGGGCGGGGCGGGAGGCAGGGTCGACGAGCAGTACTTC. Its protein product is CAWGGAGGRVDEQYF. The variable domain in full, with the rest retrieved from reference TRBV30 and TRBJ2-7, is SQTIHQWPATLVQPVGSPLSLECTVEGTSNPNLYWYRQAAGRGLQLLFYSVGIGQISSEVPQNLSASRPQDRQFILSSKKLLLSDSGFYLCAWGGAGGRVDEQYFGPGTRLTVT.